The 15 T cell receptor beta chains below come from one sample, sequenced in a study of a mutant IDH1 vaccine in newly diagnosed glioma. Repertoires were generated with immunoSEQ multiplex PCR, while TCRdb's copy carries only in-frame clones and drops some. The sample consists of over 75,000 clones, approximately 75% of them appearing once. Specified time point: week 47, end of study. Topical imiquimod accompanied each vaccine dose, which consisted of 300 ug of mutant IDH1 20-mer peptide. These receptors' antigens are unknown. The material sequenced was PBMCs, taken from a glioma patient whose treatment included an IDH1 peptide vaccine. These receptors were taken from a man in his forties or fifties with glioma.

The rearrangement joins TRBV6-5 to TRBJ2-7; TRBD2 agrees at 8 bases. CDR1 is MNHEY, CDR2 SVGAGI, per germline. Trimming took 4 bases from V and 6 from J; bases not matched to a gene: 5. The CDR3 covers 13 residues. CDR3 coding DNA: TGTGCCAGCAGTTTCCTCAGCGGGAGCGAGCAGTACTTC. Translated: CASSFLSGSEQYF.

The rearrangement uses TRBV4-1 and TRBJ2-6; D is uncertain. This CDR3 spans 17 amino acids. Germline-derived CDR1 and CDR2 are MGHRA and YSYEKL. The V gene lost 0 bases and the J gene lost 4 bases, with 13 bases spanning the gap. The CDR3 here is CASSQDVPVWGANVLTF. In DNA form, the CDR3 reads TGCGCCAGCAGCCAAGATGTCCCCGTCTGGGGGGCCAACGTCCTGACTTTC.

The chain carries TRBV2 and TRBJ1-2; D not resolved. Trimming stripped 2 bases from V and 0 bases from J, with 13 bases between. The CDR3 contains 16 residues. Germline V gives CDR1 SNHLY, CDR2 FYNNEI. The CDR3 region has the DNA TGTGCCAGCAGTGAAAGCCGGAGTCGGTCTAACTATGGCTACACCTTC. It specifies CASSESRSRSNYGYTF.

The chain has TRBV30 and TRBJ2-2, with D maybe TRBD1 (6 bases). The CDR3 loop spans 12 amino acids. Per germline, CDR1 GTSNPN and CDR2 SVGIG (reference sequence). Trimming removed 8 bases at V and 3 bases at J, with 10 bases between. In nucleotides, the CDR3 is TGTGCCCTACAGGGCTACACCGGGGAGCTGTTTTTT. This codes for CALQGYTGELFF.

The chain links TRBV5-5 to TRBJ1-2; TRBD1 might be the D (6 bases). From germline, CDR1 is SGHKS and CDR2 YYEKEE (reference sequence). CDR3 length: 15 residues. The V and J ends lost 4 bases and 4 bases respectively, with 17 bases between them. The DNA for the CDR3 is TGTGCCAGCAGCCACGGGACATCCCTTTCCTATGGCTACACCTTC. The encoded protein is CASSHGTSLSYGYTF. The entire variable domain, with the rest obtained from reference TRBV5-5 and TRBJ1-2, is as follows: DAGVTQSPTHLIKTRGQQVTLRCSPISGHKSVSWYQQVLGQGPQFIFQYYEKEERGRGNFPDRFSARQFPNYSSELNVNALLLGDSALYLCASSHGTSLSYGYTFGSGTRLTVV.

The genes are TRBV4-3 and TRBJ2-1; D is possibly TRBD2 (5 bases). The CDR3 loop spans 14 amino acids. With 6 bases removed from V and 1 base from J, the gap between germline ends came to 10 bases. Germline CDR1 is LGHNA and CDR2 is YSLEER. CDR3 loop: CASREGVSYNEQFF. The CDR3 DNA follows: TGCGCCAGCAGAGAGGGCGTTTCCTACAATGAGCAGTTCTTC.

The V gene is TRBV15, the J gene TRBJ2-1; D call uncertain. This CDR3 is 13 amino acids long. Germline V CDR1 and CDR2: LNHNV, YYDKDF (reference sequence). V was pared by 0 bases and J by 9 bases, with 9 bases between. CDR3 in amino acids: CATSRDEVVEQFF. CDR3 in DNA: TGTGCCACCAGCAGAGACGAGGTGGTTGAGCAGTTCTTC.

For the CDR3, the DNA is TGTGCCAGCAGCTTAGCGGTCGGGAGCGGATTCAGGGACCAGGAAAAACTGTTTTTT. Residues: CASSLAVGSGFRDQEKLFF. This rearrangement joins TRBV7-9 to TRBJ1-4, with D perhaps matching TRBD1 (5 bases). The CDR3 sequence is 19 residues long. Germline V gene data show CDR1 as SEHNR and CDR2 as FQNEAQ (reference sequence). V was cut by 0 bases and J by 8 bases, with 25 bases left in between.

The chain uses TRBV9 and TRBJ2-2, with D unresolved. V was trimmed by 3 bases and J by 8 bases, leaving 11 bases between them. Germline V gives CDR1 SGDLS, CDR2 YYNGEE. The CDR3 spans 13 residues. The CDR3 sequence is CASSALKVGELFF. The CDR3 DNA sequence: TGTGCCAGCAGCGCCCTAAAGGTGGGGGAGCTGTTTTTT.

This clone has at least ten counts. V usage is TRBV4-3 and J usage is TRBJ1-1; 7 nucleotides align to TRBD1. Germline assignment: CDR1 LGHNA and CDR2 YSLEER. J lost 0 bases, V lost 4 bases, and 5 bases had no gene match. The CDR3 has 15 residues. CDR3 in DNA: TGCGCCAGCAGCCTCTCGGACAGGCTGAACACTGAAGCTTTCTTT. This codes for CASSLSDRLNTEAFF.

This chain joins TRBV4-3 and TRBJ2-7; 10 nucleotides line up with TRBD1. The CDR3 has 16 residues. Germline assignment: CDR1 LGHNA and CDR2 YSLEER. The trim removed 0 bases at V and 7 bases at J, leaving 9 bases unmatched. For the CDR3, the DNA is TGCGCCAGCAGCCAAGAGACGGGGACAGGGGTCAGGGAGCAGTACTTC. Its translation: CASSQETGTGVREQYF.

The CDR3 DNA sequence: TGTGCCAGTAGTGGACTAGTTGGGGTCTACGAGCAGTACTTC. It specifies CASSGLVGVYEQYF. The J gene is TRBJ2-7, the V gene TRBV19; 7 nucleotides align to TRBD2. From germline, CDR1 is LNHDA and CDR2 SQIVND (reference sequence). The V segment lost 5 bases and the J segment 3 bases; nucleotides outside the gene matches: 7. The CDR3 runs 14 residues. Using reference TRBV19 and TRBJ2-7 for the parts outside the CDR3, the full variable domain is DGGITQSPKYLFRKEGQNVTLSCEQNLNHDAMYWYRQDPGQGLRLIYYSQIVNDFQKGDIAEGYSVSREKKESFPLTVTSAQKNPTAFYLCASSGLVGVYEQYFGPGTRLTVT.

Comments on this clone: Different DNA sequences within this sample yield the same CDR3. V usage is TRBV5-6 and J usage is TRBJ1-1, with 7 bases lining up with TRBD1. The germline V gene encodes CDR1 SGHDT and CDR2 YYEEEE. J gave up 10 bases and V 0 bases, and 24 bases lay outside the gene matches. The CDR3 length is 19 residues. The chain's CDR3 is CASSLVKGALAGRNERAFF. In DNA form, the CDR3 reads TGTGCCAGCAGCTTGGTTAAGGGGGCGCTGGCAGGGCGAAATGAGAGAGCTTTCTTT. The whole variable domain, filled in from reference TRBV5-6 and TRBJ1-1, reads DAGVTQSPTHLIKTRGQQVTLRCSPKSGHDTVSWYQQALGQGPQFIFQYYEEEERQRGNFPDRFSGHQFPNYSSELNVNALLLGDSALYLCASSLVKGALAGRNERAFFGQGTRLTVV.

J is TRBJ2-2 and V is TRBV4-2, with D perhaps given as TRBD1 or TRBD2 (5 bases each). Germline CDR1 LGHNA, CDR2 YNFKEQ. V was trimmed by 6 bases and J by 4 bases, leaving 15 bases between them. This CDR3 comprises 15 residues. The CDR3 loop is CASRDRGVFTGELFF. CDR3 nucleotides: TGTGCCAGCAGAGATAGAGGGGTTTTCACCGGGGAGCTGTTTTTT.

This clone turned up a few times. The chain employs TRBV2 and TRBJ1-5; no reliable D call. This CDR3 has 14 residues. Trimming removed 1 base at V and 4 bases at J, with 8 bases between. The V gene's germline CDR1 is SNHLY and CDR2 FYNNEI. The CDR3 reads CASSEGHPNQPQHF. The CDR3 DNA reads as TGTGCCAGCAGTGAAGGTCACCCTAATCAGCCCCAGCATTTT.